Listed below are T cell receptor beta chains from one sample, sequenced in a study of Graves' ophthalmopathy and Graves' hyperthyroidism. Using its own MiXCR run on the multiplex PCR reads, TCRdb lists one record per CDR3 protein. The sample lists about 220,000 distinct CDR3 sequences, roughly 21% occurring once. Material for sequencing was peripheral blood. The source is a woman aged 45 to 65 with Graves' ophthalmopathy. The CDR3 runs from the conserved cysteine through the conserved F or W. Each record gives: CDR3 DNA, CDR3 protein, clone size, J gene, D gene, V gene. A D gene is named only where the DNA matches it firmly. For some rows the clone size is stated as once, few or many, or as a class when expanded; others skip it.

CDR3nt: TGTGCCAGCAGCTTCCCCCCTCCCTATCAGCCCCAGCATTTT
CDR3aa: CASSFPPPYQPQHF
abundance: many
j_gene: TRBJ1-5
d_gene: -
v_gene: TRBV7-2

CDR3nt: TGTGCCAGCAACCCAAGAGGGGGTCGAGAGACCCAGTACTTC
CDR3aa: CASNPRGGRETQYF
abundance: many
j_gene: TRBJ2-5
d_gene: -
v_gene: TRBV11-1

CDR3nt: TGTGCCAGCCGTCGGGGGTCCGGAAACACCATATATTTT
CDR3aa: CASRRGSGNTIYF
abundance: many
j_gene: TRBJ1-3
d_gene: -
v_gene: TRBV6-2/TRBV6-3

CDR3nt: TGTGCCAGCAGCTTTAAGGGGGCGGTAGGCTACACCTTC
CDR3aa: CASSFKGAVGYTF
abundance: many
j_gene: TRBJ1-2
d_gene: TRBD1
v_gene: TRBV7-2

CDR3nt: TGTGCCAGCAGCTTAGAAGGCCTAGCGGAAAACATTCAGTACTTC
CDR3aa: CASSLEGLAENIQYF
abundance: many
j_gene: TRBJ2-4
d_gene: TRBD2
v_gene: TRBV7-2

CDR3nt: TGTGCCAGCAGCGGATTAACAGGGCAAAAAGGCTACACCTTC
CDR3aa: CASSGLTGQKGYTF
abundance: many
j_gene: TRBJ1-2
d_gene: -
v_gene: TRBV9

CDR3nt: TGTGCCAGCTCACCGACTAGGGACAGTTACGAGCAGTACTTC
CDR3aa: CASSPTRDSYEQYF
abundance: few
j_gene: TRBJ2-7
d_gene: -
v_gene: TRBV18

CDR3nt: TGTGCCAGCAGCCAAGAGGGGGGAAATAATGGCTACACCTTC
CDR3aa: CASSQEGGNNGYTF
abundance: many
j_gene: TRBJ1-2
d_gene: -
v_gene: TRBV3-1

CDR3nt: TGTGCCAGCAGCCCAACCCGGGGGCAGCCCCAGCATTTT
CDR3aa: CASSPTRGQPQHF
abundance: many
j_gene: TRBJ1-5
d_gene: -
v_gene: TRBV11-2

CDR3nt: TGTGCCAGCAGCAACACAGGGGGAGGAGGCTACGAGCAGTACTTC
CDR3aa: CASSNTGGGGYEQYF
abundance: -
j_gene: TRBJ2-7
d_gene: TRBD1
v_gene: TRBV6-1

CDR3nt: TGTGCCAGCAGGGATACCTTTGGGGAGCAGTACTTC
CDR3aa: CASRDTFGEQYF
abundance: many
j_gene: TRBJ2-7
d_gene: -
v_gene: TRBV2

CDR3nt: TGTGCCAGCAGCTCTTATGGGGGGGCCGTCTCGGTCGAGCAGTACTTC
CDR3aa: CASSSYGGAVSVEQYF
abundance: many
j_gene: TRBJ2-7
d_gene: -
v_gene: TRBV7-8

CDR3nt: TGCAGTGCTAGGGACCCTTACGCGAACACCGGGGAGCTGTTTTTT
CDR3aa: CSARDPYANTGELFF
abundance: many
j_gene: TRBJ2-2
d_gene: -
v_gene: TRBV20-1

CDR3nt: TGTGCCAGCAGCCAAGATGCCCGAGACCGCTGGGAGCAGTACTTC
CDR3aa: CASSQDARDRWEQYF
abundance: few
j_gene: TRBJ2-7
d_gene: -
v_gene: TRBV4-2

CDR3nt: TGTGCCAGCAGGGAAGACTATAATTCACCCCTCCACTTT
CDR3aa: CASREDYNSPLHF
abundance: -
j_gene: TRBJ1-6
d_gene: -
v_gene: TRBV6-1

CDR3nt: TGTGCCAGCAGTGACGATGGTGATGGACCCCAGCATTTT
CDR3aa: CASSDDGDGPQHF
abundance: many
j_gene: TRBJ1-5
d_gene: -
v_gene: TRBV2

CDR3nt: TGTGCCTGGAGTGTGGCCAGGGAAGGCTACACCTTC
CDR3aa: CAWSVAREGYTF
abundance: many
j_gene: TRBJ1-2
d_gene: -
v_gene: TRBV30

CDR3nt: TGCGCCAGCAGCTTTCCCAAGGGGGGGGTTGACACTGAAGCTTTCTTT
CDR3aa: CASSFPKGGVDTEAFF
abundance: many
j_gene: TRBJ1-1
d_gene: -
v_gene: TRBV5-1

CDR3nt: TGTGCCAGCAGCCCCCAAGAATACAGCGGGAGGAGCTCCTACGAGCAGTACTTC
CDR3aa: CASSPQEYSGRSSYEQYF
abundance: -
j_gene: TRBJ2-7
d_gene: TRBD2
v_gene: TRBV4-2

CDR3nt: TGTGCCACCAGCAGAGATGTTCTGGGACAGGGTAGCTACGAGCAGTACTTC
CDR3aa: CATSRDVLGQGSYEQYF
abundance: many
j_gene: TRBJ2-7
d_gene: TRBD1
v_gene: TRBV15

CDR3nt: TGCGCCAGCAGTGAGTCAAGCAAGGGGTACGAGCAGTACTTC
CDR3aa: CASSESSKGYEQYF
abundance: many
j_gene: TRBJ2-7
d_gene: -
v_gene: TRBV10-1

CDR3nt: TGTGCCAGCAGTTTAACTAGCGGGAGTTACTACGAGCAGTACTTC
CDR3aa: CASSLTSGSYYEQYF
abundance: many
j_gene: TRBJ2-7
d_gene: TRBD2
v_gene: TRBV12-3/TRBV12-4

CDR3nt: TGTGCCAGCAGTATTAGCTCCTACGAGCAGTACTTC
CDR3aa: CASSISSYEQYF
abundance: many
j_gene: TRBJ2-7
d_gene: -
v_gene: TRBV2

CDR3nt: TGTGCCAGCAGCCAAGATAAGGGACTGCGCCCCCAAGAGACCCAGTACTTC
CDR3aa: CASSQDKGLRPQETQYF
abundance: many
j_gene: TRBJ2-5
d_gene: -
v_gene: TRBV14

CDR3nt: TGTGCCATCAGTGGAGGACAGGGCGAGAGTTATGGCTACACCTTC
CDR3aa: CAISGGQGESYGYTF
abundance: many
j_gene: TRBJ1-2
d_gene: TRBD1
v_gene: TRBV10-3

CDR3nt: TGCGCCAGCAGCTTGTGGATAGCGGGAGGGCCCGGCGGGGAGCTGTTTTTT
CDR3aa: CASSLWIAGGPGGELFF
abundance: many
j_gene: TRBJ2-2
d_gene: TRBD2
v_gene: TRBV5-1

CDR3nt: TGTGCCAGCAGCCAAGCGGTGGGACTAGGAAGTATCGGGGAGCTGTTTTTT
CDR3aa: CASSQAVGLGSIGELFF
abundance: many
j_gene: TRBJ2-2
d_gene: TRBD2
v_gene: TRBV4-2

CDR3nt: TGTGCCAGCAGTTCAGGGCAGATCTATGGCTACATCTTC
CDR3aa: CASSSGQIYGYIF
abundance: many
j_gene: TRBJ1-2
d_gene: -
v_gene: TRBV12-3/TRBV12-4

CDR3nt: TGTGCCAGCAGTTACGTACAGGGGGGCGGAACTAACTATGGCTACAGCTTC
CDR3aa: CASSYVQGGGTNYGYSF
abundance: -
j_gene: TRBJ1-2
d_gene: TRBD1
v_gene: TRBV6-5

CDR3nt: TGCGCCAGCAGCGTCGAAGTCGGGGGGGCCTTCTGCTTC
CDR3aa: CASSVEVGGAFCF
abundance: many
j_gene: TRBJ2-7
d_gene: TRBD2
v_gene: TRBV5-1

CDR3nt: TGCAGTGCTACACAGGGGTGGTCGGACGAGCAGTACTTC
CDR3aa: CSATQGWSDEQYF
abundance: many
j_gene: TRBJ2-7
d_gene: TRBD1
v_gene: TRBV20-1

CDR3nt: TGCAGCGTTGAAGATTCAAGCATTCAGTACTTC
CDR3aa: CSVEDSSIQYF
abundance: few
j_gene: TRBJ2-4
d_gene: -
v_gene: TRBV29-1

CDR3nt: TGTGCCAGCTCAGCGCAGGGGGCGCACAAGCATTTT
CDR3aa: CASSAQGAHKHF
abundance: -
j_gene: TRBJ1-5
d_gene: TRBD1
v_gene: TRBV18

CDR3nt: TGTGCCAGCAGTCAAACTGGGGGAAGCATTCAGTACTTC
CDR3aa: CASSQTGGSIQYF
abundance: many
j_gene: TRBJ2-4
d_gene: -
v_gene: TRBV16

CDR3nt: TGTGCCAGCAAAGACACCTACTACGAGCAGTACTTC
CDR3aa: CASKDTYYEQYF
abundance: many
j_gene: TRBJ2-7
d_gene: -
v_gene: TRBV28

CDR3nt: TGTGCCAGCAGCTACTTCCTACCCCGAGTGGAGGGAAACACCATATATTTT
CDR3aa: CASSYFLPRVEGNTIYF
abundance: many
j_gene: TRBJ1-3
d_gene: -
v_gene: TRBV13

CDR3nt: TGCGCCAGCAGCCGGGGGGAAGAGACCCAGTACTTC
CDR3aa: CASSRGEETQYF
abundance: -
j_gene: TRBJ2-5
d_gene: TRBD2
v_gene: TRBV5-1

CDR3nt: TGTGCCAGCAGTTTCGGGACAACCGAGACCCAGTACTTC
CDR3aa: CASSFGTTETQYF
abundance: few
j_gene: TRBJ2-5
d_gene: -
v_gene: TRBV7-2

CDR3nt: TGTGCCAGCAGCCAAGCGTCTGTCCTGAACACCGGGGAGCTGTTTTTT
CDR3aa: CASSQASVLNTGELFF
abundance: -
j_gene: TRBJ2-2
d_gene: -
v_gene: TRBV3-1

CDR3nt: TGCGCCAGCAGCTCCTCCGGGACAGGGCGCGAGCAGTACTTC
CDR3aa: CASSSSGTGREQYF
abundance: many
j_gene: TRBJ2-7
d_gene: TRBD1
v_gene: TRBV5-1